Below, 4 T cell receptor beta chains from the same sample are listed, as sequenced in a study of T cell changes during pregnancy in multiple sclerosis. Clones were read by immunoSEQ multiplex PCR, and TCRdb kept only the in-frame ones, dropping some. The sample has roughly 80,000 clones; 93% are singletons. The sequences come from peripheral blood, collected after pregnancy. These receptors all come from a female donor in good health, enrolled as a control in a pregnancy study.

CDR3 region: CASSLMRRAGTDTQYF. The DNA for the CDR3 is TGTGCCAGCAGCTTGATGCGGCGAGCTGGCACAGATACGCAGTATTTT. This chain joins TRBV5-8 and TRBJ2-3, with D unclear. Germline V lookup: CDR1 SGHTS, CDR2 YDEGEE. The CDR3 has 16 amino acids. The V gene lost 1 base and the J gene lost 1 base, with 13 bases spanning the gap.

The chain couples TRBV7-9 to TRBJ1-2, with D possibly being TRBD1 (6 bases). The germline V gene has CDR1 SEHNR and CDR2 FQNEAQ (reference sequence). This CDR3 is built from 16 residues. V was cut by 6 bases and J by 5 bases, with 22 bases left in between. CDR3 region: CASRQSGGQGKYGYTF. The CDR3 DNA follows: TGTGCCAGCAGACAAAGTGGGGGCCAGGGGAAATATGGCTACACCTTC.

The genes are TRBV10-3 and TRBJ1-5; the D gene is possibly TRBD1 (5 bases). V was trimmed by 4 bases and J by 2 bases, leaving 6 bases between them. Germline V gives CDR1 ENHRY, CDR2 SYGVKD. The CDR3 is 13 residues long. Written as DNA, the CDR3 is TGTGCCATCAGTGTACAGGGCAATCAGCCCCAGCATTTT. Its protein product is CAISVQGNQPQHF.

J is TRBJ2-5 and V is TRBV6-6; 7 bases are a match to TRBD1. From germline, CDR1 is MNHNY and CDR2 SVGAGI (reference sequence). The CDR3 is 14 residues long. Losses at the gene ends were 5 bases for V and 4 bases for J; bases not matched to a gene: 7. CDR3 in DNA: TGTGCCAGCAGTGGGACAGTAGAAGGAGAGACCCAGTACTTC. This sequence encodes CASSGTVEGETQYF.